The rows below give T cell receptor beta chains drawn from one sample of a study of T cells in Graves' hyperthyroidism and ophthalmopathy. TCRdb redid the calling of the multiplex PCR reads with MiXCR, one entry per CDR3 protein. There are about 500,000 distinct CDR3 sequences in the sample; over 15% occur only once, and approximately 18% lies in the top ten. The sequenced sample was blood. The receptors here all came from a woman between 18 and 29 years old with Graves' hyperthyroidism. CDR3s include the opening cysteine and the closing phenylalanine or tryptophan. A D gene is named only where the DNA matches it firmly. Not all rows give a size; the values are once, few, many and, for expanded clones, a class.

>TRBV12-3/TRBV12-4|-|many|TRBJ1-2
CASSLWGRNYGYTF
TGTGCCAGCAGTTTATGGGGGAGGAACTATGGCTACACCTTC
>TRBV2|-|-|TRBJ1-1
CASSRGGLRDTEAFF
TGTGCCAGCTCCCGGGGAGGCCTCAGGGACACTGAAGCTTTCTTT
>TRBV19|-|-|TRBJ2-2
CASSRYANTGELFF
TGTGCCAGTAGTAGATACGCGAACACCGGGGAGCTGTTTTTT
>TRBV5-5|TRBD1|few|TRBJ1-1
CASSLGGTGAFAEAFF
TGTGCCAGCAGCTTGGGGGGGACAGGGGCTTTCGCTGAAGCTTTCTTT
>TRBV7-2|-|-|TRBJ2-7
CASSSTPGIRGGQYF
TGTGCCAGCAGCTCGACTCCAGGGATTAGGGGCGGGCAGTACTTC
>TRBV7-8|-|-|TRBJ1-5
CASSLEVRQPQHF
TGTGCCAGCAGCTTAGAAGTGAGGCAGCCCCAGCATTTT
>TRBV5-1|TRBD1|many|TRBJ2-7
CASSAGTATYEQYF
TGCGCCAGCTCCGCTGGGACAGCTACCTACGAGCAGTACTTC
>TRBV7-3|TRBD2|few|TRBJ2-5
CASSLSGGYRETQYF
TGTGCCAGCAGCTTATCCGGGGGGTACAGAGAGACCCAGTACTTC
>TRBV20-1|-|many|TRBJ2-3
CSANSEGADTQYF
TGCAGTGCTAATTCTGAGGGCGCAGATACGCAGTATTTT
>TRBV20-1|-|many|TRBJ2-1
CSAAGQGTYNEQFF
TGCAGTGCCGCGGGGCAGGGTACATACAATGAGCAGTTCTTC
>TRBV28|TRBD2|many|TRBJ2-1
CASSRTSGWPRGIYNEQFF
TGTGCCAGCAGCCGCACTAGCGGGTGGCCCCGCGGGATCTACAATGAGCAGTTCTTC
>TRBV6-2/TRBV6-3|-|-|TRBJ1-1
CASSTGTGNTEAFF
TGTGCCAGCAGTACCGGGACGGGGAACACTGAAGCTTTCTTT
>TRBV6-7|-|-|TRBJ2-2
CASTKPGELFF
TGTGCCAGCACCAAGCCCGGGGAGCTGTTTTTT
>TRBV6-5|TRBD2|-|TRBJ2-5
CASSYNGGGETQYF
TGTGCCAGCAGTTACAACGGGGGGGGAGAGACCCAGTACTTC
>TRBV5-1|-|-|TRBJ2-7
CASSSGSLPEQYF
TGCGCCAGCAGCTCGGGCTCTCTACCCGAGCAGTACTTC
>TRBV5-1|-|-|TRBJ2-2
CASSLGTTRAGTGELFF
TGCGCCAGCAGCTTGGGAACCACCAGGGCGGGCACCGGGGAGCTGTTTTTT
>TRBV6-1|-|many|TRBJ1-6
CASSGAGNSPLHF
TGTGCCAGCAGTGGGGCAGGTAATTCACCCCTCCACTTT
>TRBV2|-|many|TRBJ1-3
CASSELGVSGNTIYF
TGTGCCAGCAGTGAATTAGGGGTCTCTGGAAACACCATATATTTT
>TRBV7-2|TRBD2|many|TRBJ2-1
CASSASGGATGDEQFF
TGTGCCAGCAGCGCTAGCGGGGGGGCCACTGGGGATGAGCAGTTCTTC
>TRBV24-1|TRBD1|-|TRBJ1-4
CATIQTGNEEKLFF
TGTGCCACCATCCAGACAGGGAATGAGGAAAAACTGTTTTTT
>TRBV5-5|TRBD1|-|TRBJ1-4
CASRRTGADEKLFF
TGTGCCAGCAGGAGGACAGGGGCGGATGAAAAACTGTTTTTT
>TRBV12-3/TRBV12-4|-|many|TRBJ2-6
CASSLNSGANVLTF
TGTGCCAGCAGTTTAAACTCTGGGGCCAACGTCCTGACTTTC
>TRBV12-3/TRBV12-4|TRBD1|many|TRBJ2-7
CASSTDRAHEQYF
TGTGCCAGCAGTACGGACAGGGCCCACGAGCAGTACTTC
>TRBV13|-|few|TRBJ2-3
CASSQGRLVDTQYF
TGTGCCAGCAGTCAGGGTCGACTGGTAGATACGCAGTATTTT
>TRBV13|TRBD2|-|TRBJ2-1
CASSFWASGRASRNEQFF
TGTGCCAGCAGCTTTTGGGCTAGCGGGAGGGCCTCGAGGAATGAGCAGTTCTTC
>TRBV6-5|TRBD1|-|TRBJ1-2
CASSYGTGKDNYGYTF
TGTGCCAGCAGTTACGGGACAGGCAAAGATAACTATGGCTACACCTTC
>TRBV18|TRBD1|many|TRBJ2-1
CASSLGLTGGNEQFF
TGTGCCAGCTCACTGGGACTTACAGGGGGCAATGAGCAGTTCTTC
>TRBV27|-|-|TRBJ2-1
CASSLYYQNGQFF
TGTGCCAGCAGTTTATATTACCAGAATGGCCAGTTCTTC
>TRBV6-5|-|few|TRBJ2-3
CASSYSPSGYPSTDTQYF
TGTGCCAGCAGTTACTCCCCCAGCGGGTATCCTAGCACAGATACGCAGTATTTT
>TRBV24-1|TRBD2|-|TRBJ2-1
CATSGQAGVPYNEQFF
TGTGCCACCAGTGGTCAAGCGGGGGTTCCCTACAATGAGCAGTTCTTC
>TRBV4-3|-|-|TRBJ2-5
CASSQDWWGSHQTEYF
TGCGCCAGCAGCCAAGATTGGTGGGGCAGCCACCAAACTGAGTACTTC
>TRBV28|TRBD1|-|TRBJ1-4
CATHRGGATNEKLFF
TGTGCCACCCACAGGGGAGGTGCAACTAATGAAAAACTGTTTTTT
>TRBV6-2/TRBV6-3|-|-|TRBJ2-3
CASSLGLATDTRYF
TGTGCCAGCAGCCTGGGCCTGGCAACAGATACGCGGTATTTT
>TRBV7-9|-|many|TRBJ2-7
CASSLALSEQYF
TGTGCCAGCAGCTTAGCCCTTTCCGAGCAGTACTTC
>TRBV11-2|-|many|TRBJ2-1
CASSLGAGGLNEQFF
TGTGCCAGCAGCTTAGGGGCGGGCGGCTTAAATGAGCAGTTCTTC
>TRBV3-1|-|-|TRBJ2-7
CANRGDSGRSYEQYF
TGTGCCAACAGGGGGGATAGCGGGAGATCCTACGAGCAGTACTTC
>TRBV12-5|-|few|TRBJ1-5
CASGLTGSEKAQHF
TGTGCTAGTGGTTTGACGGGTAGCGAGAAAGCCCAGCATTTT
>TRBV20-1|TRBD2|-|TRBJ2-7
CSARGAKTSESYEQYF
TGCAGTGCTAGAGGGGCAAAAACTAGCGAGAGCTACGAGCAGTACTTC
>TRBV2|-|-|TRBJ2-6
CASSEDSPNVLTF
TGTGCCAGCAGTGAAGACTCTCCCAACGTCCTGACTTTC
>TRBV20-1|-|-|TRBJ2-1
CSAGAVNYNEQFF
TGCAGTGCTGGAGCGGTGAATTACAATGAGCAGTTCTTC
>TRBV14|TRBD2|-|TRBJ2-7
CASSPGIAGPYEQYF
TGTGCCAGCAGCCCGGGCATAGCGGGCCCCTACGAGCAGTACTTC
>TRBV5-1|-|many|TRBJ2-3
CASSLYLDTQYF
TGCGCCAGCAGCTTGTATCTAGATACGCAGTATTTT
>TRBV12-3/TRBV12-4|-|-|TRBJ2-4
CASGAGAKNIQYF
TGTGCCAGCGGTGCGGGGGCCAAAAACATTCAGTACTTC
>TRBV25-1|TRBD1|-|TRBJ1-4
CASSGRDSYGGEKLFF
TGTGCCAGCAGTGGGCGGGACAGCTACGGAGGTGAAAAACTGTTTTTT
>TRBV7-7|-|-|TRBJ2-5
CASSLVGGSKETQYF
TGTGCTAGCAGCTTAGTTGGGGGCAGCAAAGAGACCCAGTACTTC
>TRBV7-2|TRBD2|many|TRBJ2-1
CASSLAWDYQAYNEQFF
TGTGCCAGCAGCTTAGCGTGGGACTACCAAGCCTACAATGAGCAGTTCTTC
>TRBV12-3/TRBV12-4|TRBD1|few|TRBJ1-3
CASSSQGAQGNTIYF
TGTGCCAGCAGTTCTCAGGGGGCGCAGGGAAACACCATATATTTT
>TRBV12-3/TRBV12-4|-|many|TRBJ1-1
CASTQRRGRTEAFF
TGTGCCAGCACCCAGCGGCGGGGCCGCACTGAAGCTTTCTTT
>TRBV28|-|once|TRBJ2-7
CASSLLGGRGSYEQYF
TGTGCCAGCAGTCTCTTAGGCGGCCGGGGCTCCTACGAGCAGTACTTC
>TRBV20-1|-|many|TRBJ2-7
CSARDLGTPYEQYF
TGCAGTGCTAGAGACCTCGGGACACCCTACGAGCAGTACTTC
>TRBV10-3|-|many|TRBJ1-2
CAISERQGFGDTF
TGTGCCATCAGTGAGCGGCAGGGGTTTGGGGACACCTTC
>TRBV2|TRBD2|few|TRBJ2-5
CASNSPGGGQETQYF
TGTGCCAGCAACTCCCCCGGGGGGGGGCAAGAGACCCAGTACTTC
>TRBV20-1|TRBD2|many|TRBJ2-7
CSVQRGSSYEQYF
TGCAGTGTTCAGCGGGGGAGCTCCTACGAGCAGTACTTC
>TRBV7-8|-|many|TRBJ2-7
CASSLQINYEQYF
TGTGCCAGCAGCTTACAGATTAACTACGAGCAGTACTTC
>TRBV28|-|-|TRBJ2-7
CASFGDFYEQYF
TGTGCCAGCTTTGGTGATTTCTACGAGCAGTACTTC
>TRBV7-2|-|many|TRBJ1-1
CASSLARGVITEAFF
TGTGCCAGCAGCTTAGCGAGGGGGGTTATCACTGAAGCTTTCTTT
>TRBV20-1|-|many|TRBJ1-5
CSASRGIGNQPQHF
TGCAGTGCTAGCCGTGGGATCGGCAATCAGCCCCAGCATTTT
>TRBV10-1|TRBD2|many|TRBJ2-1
CASSESTSGRGTYNEQFF
TGCGCCAGCAGTGAGTCAACTAGCGGGAGGGGTACCTACAATGAGCAGTTCTTC
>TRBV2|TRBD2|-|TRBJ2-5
CATGGTSGQGTQYF
TGTGCCACCGGGGGGACTAGCGGGCAAGGGACCCAGTACTTC
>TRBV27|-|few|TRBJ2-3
CASSLTRGLFTDTQYF
TGTGCCAGCAGTTTAACCCGGGGATTATTCACAGATACGCAGTATTTT